The sequence of this T cell receptor (beta chain) was determined in a study of T cells in Graves' hyperthyroidism and ophthalmopathy. Study-wide results and limits: Most thyroid clonotypes expanded above 0.001 appeared in blood too.

Authors of the study amplified TCR beta CDR3 regions from RNA transcripts. TCR CDR3 underwent first-round RT-PCR with the HTBI primer set. TCRdb ran MiXCR on the multiplex PCR reads and lists one entry per CDR3 protein. This sample has a few hundred thousand distinct CDR3 sequences, with 18% found just once. A single count supports this clonotype. Its matching antigen is unknown. Specimen: blood. The TCR was taken from a woman in her forties or fifties with Graves' hyperthyroidism.

CDR3 region: CSVLQGDQGYTF. The CDR3 DNA reads as TGCAGCGTCCTCCAGGGGGATCAAGGCTACACCTTC. The chain couples TRBV29-1 to TRBJ1-2; TRBD1 agrees at 7 bases. Germline CDR1 and CDR2: SQVTM and ANQGSEA. This CDR3 contains 12 residues. After removal of 6 bases from V and 8 bases from J, the junction contained 9 bases not matched to a gene. Filled out from reference TRBV29-1 and TRBJ1-2, the complete variable domain reads SAVISQKPSRDICQRGTSLTIQCQVDSQVTMMFWYRQQPGQSLTLIATANQGSEATYESGFVIDKFPISRPNLTFSTLTVSNMSPEDSSIYLCSVLQGDQGYTFGSGTRLTVV.